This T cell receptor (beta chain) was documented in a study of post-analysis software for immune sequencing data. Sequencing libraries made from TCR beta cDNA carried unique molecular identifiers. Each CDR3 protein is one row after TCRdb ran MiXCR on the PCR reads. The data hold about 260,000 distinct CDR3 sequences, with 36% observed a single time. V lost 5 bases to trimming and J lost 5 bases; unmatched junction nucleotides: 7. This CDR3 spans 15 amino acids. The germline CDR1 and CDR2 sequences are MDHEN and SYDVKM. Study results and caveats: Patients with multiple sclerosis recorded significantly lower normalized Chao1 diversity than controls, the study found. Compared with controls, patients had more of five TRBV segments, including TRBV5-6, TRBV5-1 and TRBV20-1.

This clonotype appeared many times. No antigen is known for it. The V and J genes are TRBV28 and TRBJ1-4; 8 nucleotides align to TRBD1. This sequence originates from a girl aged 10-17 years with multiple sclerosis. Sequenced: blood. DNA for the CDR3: TGTGCCAGCAGTCGATACCGGGACAGGAATGAAAAACTGTTTTTT. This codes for CASSRYRDRNEKLFF. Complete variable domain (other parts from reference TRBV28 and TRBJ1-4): DVKVTQSSRYLVKRTGEKVFLECVQDMDHENMFWYRQDPGLGLRLIYFSYDVKMKEKGDIPEGYSVSREKKERFSLILESASTNQTSMYLCASSRYRDRNEKLFFGSGTQLSVL.